Listed below are T cell receptor beta chains from one sample, sequenced in a study of brain metastases from non-small cell lung cancer. Sequencing used immunoSEQ multiplex PCR; TCRdb keeps in-frame clones, though not all of them. The data contain 2,500 to 3,500 clones, more than 60% of them singletons. Sequencing used primary lung tumor tissue. These receptors were obtained from a donor aged 40 or over with non-small cell lung cancer. Each CDR3 is given without its conserved first and last residue.

J | V | CDR3
TRBJ2-3 | TRBV5-1 | ASSPGQGVGADTQY
TRBJ1-1 | TRBV18 | ASSPPGGTEAF
TRBJ2-5 | TRBV19 | ASGIKVQETQY
TRBJ1-2 | TRBV24-1 | ATSEGGYGYT
TRBJ1-1 | TRBV12-3/TRBV12-4 | ASSFKGITEAF
TRBJ1-1 | TRBV6-5 | ASSYSVGDEAF
TRBJ1-3 | TRBV7-9 | ASSLNPGQASGNTIY
TRBJ2-7 | TRBV4-2 | ASSHLPLTYEQY
TRBJ1-2 | TRBV30 | AWSIRTPGGYT
TRBJ1-3 | TRBV19 | ASRLDRSSGNTIY
TRBJ1-1 | TRBV6-4 | ASSRGNEAF
TRBJ1-1 | TRBV5-6 | ASSLAGQGPLNGEAF
TRBJ2-3 | TRBV30 | AWSVGLAGVQDTQY
TRBJ2-2 | TRBV18 | ASSPQGPNTGELF
TRBJ2-7 | TRBV28 | ASSLRGAGTSFGEQY
TRBJ1-5 | TRBV4-3 | ASSQDHREYSNQPQH
TRBJ1-2 | TRBV6-5 | AIRDPNYGYT